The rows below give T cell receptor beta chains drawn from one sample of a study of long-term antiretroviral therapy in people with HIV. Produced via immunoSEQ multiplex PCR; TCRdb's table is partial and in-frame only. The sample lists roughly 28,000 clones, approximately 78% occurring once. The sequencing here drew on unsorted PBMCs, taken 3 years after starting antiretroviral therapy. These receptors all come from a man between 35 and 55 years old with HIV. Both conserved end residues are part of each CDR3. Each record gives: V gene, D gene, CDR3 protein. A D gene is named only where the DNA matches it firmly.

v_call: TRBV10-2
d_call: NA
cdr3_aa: CASSVGNTDTQYF

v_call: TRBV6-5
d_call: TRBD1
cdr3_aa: CASTAPGQGRDEQFF

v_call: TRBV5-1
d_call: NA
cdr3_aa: CASRLTSGTTDTQYF

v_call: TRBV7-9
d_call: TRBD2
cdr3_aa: CASSSTNLLAGDEQFF

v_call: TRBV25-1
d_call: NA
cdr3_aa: CASSEYGLAGDTQYF

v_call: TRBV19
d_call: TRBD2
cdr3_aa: CASSIYGGAYRPEETQYF

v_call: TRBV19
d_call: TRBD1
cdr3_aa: CASSSWTGAETQYF

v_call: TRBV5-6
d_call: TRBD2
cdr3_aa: CASSLGPSGRDEQFF

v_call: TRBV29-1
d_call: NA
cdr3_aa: CSFTPLEGADEQYF

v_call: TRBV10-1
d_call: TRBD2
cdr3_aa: CASRNSGGPTDTQYF

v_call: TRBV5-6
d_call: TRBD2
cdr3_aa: CASSLRSGSHNEQFF

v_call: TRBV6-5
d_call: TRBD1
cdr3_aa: CASSEPGGDTEAFF

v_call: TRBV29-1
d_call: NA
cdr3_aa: CSVGEPTSGANVLTF

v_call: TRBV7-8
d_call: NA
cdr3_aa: CASSSAYRDSRVAEAFF

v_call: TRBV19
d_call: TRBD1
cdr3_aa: CASSHRDRYEQYF

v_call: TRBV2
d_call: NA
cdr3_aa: CASSADSFTGELFF

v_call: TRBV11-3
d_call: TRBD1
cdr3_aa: CASSSTGTGRYF

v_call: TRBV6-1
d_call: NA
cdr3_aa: CASTLLVGGGYGYTF

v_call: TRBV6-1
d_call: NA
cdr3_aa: CASSEDEGGISSYTSPLHF

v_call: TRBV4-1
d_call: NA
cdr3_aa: CASSQDLGSYEQYF

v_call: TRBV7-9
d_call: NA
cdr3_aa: CASSLGQYEQYF

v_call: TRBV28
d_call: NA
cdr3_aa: CASSFMGDQPQHF

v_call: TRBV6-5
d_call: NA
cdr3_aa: CASSYISAGTSSEQYF

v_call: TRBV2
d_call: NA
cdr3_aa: CASSEEGTGELFF

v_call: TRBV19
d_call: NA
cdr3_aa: CASSAVGSRGYTF

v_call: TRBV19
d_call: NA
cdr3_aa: CASSVVDAYEQYF

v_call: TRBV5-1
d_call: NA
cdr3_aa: CASSLGTNNSPLHF

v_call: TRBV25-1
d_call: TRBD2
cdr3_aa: CASSEGLAGGPGETQYF

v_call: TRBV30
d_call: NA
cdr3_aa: CAWTAQGTGKETQYF

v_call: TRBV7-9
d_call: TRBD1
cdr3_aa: CASSRTGFLQETQYF

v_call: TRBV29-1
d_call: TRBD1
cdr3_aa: CSVAGTGKQPQHF

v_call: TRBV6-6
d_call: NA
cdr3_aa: CASRSLGDSGSGYTF

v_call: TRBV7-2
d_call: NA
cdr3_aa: CASSLKNQPQHF

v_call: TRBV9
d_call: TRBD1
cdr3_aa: CASNPTGRNTGELFF

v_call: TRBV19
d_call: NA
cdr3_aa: CASSTAGGDYGYTF

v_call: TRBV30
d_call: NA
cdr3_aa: CAWSVNSGGTNQPQHF

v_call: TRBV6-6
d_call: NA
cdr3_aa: CASSLNPVSYEQYF

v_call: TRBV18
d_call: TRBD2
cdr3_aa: CASSPRPTSGAVTDTQYF